This entry is about one T cell receptor (beta chain). Its antigen remains unidentified. Method: immunoSEQ multiplex PCR; TCRdb's copy keeps in-frame clones and lacks some. The sample has under 75,000 clones; about 93% are singletons. This specimen belongs to a study of T cells after posttransplantation cyclophosphamide. General study points: Recipient CMV seropositivity and CMV reactivation strongly tracked TRB clonality. Later blood repertoires were often dominated by clones from the donor CD8+ memory compartment.

V lost 1 base to trimming and J lost 1 base, with 4 bases between them. This CDR3 spans 13 amino acids. In germline, CDR1 is SGHTA, CDR2 FQGNSA. The TCR sequence derives from a young woman in good health and a related stem cell transplant donor. J is TRBJ1-1 and V is TRBV7-2; D gene unclear. Sequencing used PBMCs. The CDR3 protein is CASSLERNTEAFF. For the CDR3, the DNA is TGTGCCAGCAGCTTAGAAAGGAACACTGAAGCTTTCTTT. The full variable domain, completed using reference TRBV7-2 and TRBJ1-1, is GAGVSQSPSNKVTEKGKDVELRCDPISGHTALYWYRQSLGQGLEFLIYFQGNSAPDKSGLPSDRFSAERTGGSVSTLTIQRTQQEDSAVYLCASSLERNTEAFFGQGTRLTVV.